This T cell receptor (beta chain) was captured in a study of blood T cell repertoires in COVID-19. Study details: Sources were T cells, B-cell-depleted T cells, or PBMCs; the material itself was cDNA or gDNA.

CDR1 and CDR2 from the germline V gene are LNHDA and SQIVND (reference sequence). CDR3 size: 15 residues. Trimming stripped 2 bases from V and 1 base from J, with 11 bases between. Participants, about 18 to 100 years old, spanned around 25 US areas. Among Cohort 3 donors, those recovered had two negative PCRs, clearance, or symptom resolution. Profiled with immunoSEQ multiplex PCR; TCRdb holds only in-frame clones, not every one. The top ten clones hold less than 2% of a sample with roughly 400,000 clones, over 85% of them seen once. In this sample, this clone turned up a few times. This chain links TRBV19 with TRBJ1-1, with D uncertain. This sequence was found in a woman under 40 who had recovered from COVID-19. Sequencing was performed on PBMCs or T cells enriched from blood (not recorded which). CDR3 sequence: CASSIRHFSNTEAFF. The CDR3 DNA reads as TGTGCCAGTAGTATACGACACTTTTCGAACACTGAAGCTTTCTTT. Filled out from reference TRBV19 and TRBJ1-1, the complete variable domain reads DGGITQSPKYLFRKEGQNVTLSCEQNLNHDAMYWYRQDPGQGLRLIYYSQIVNDFQKGDIAEGYSVSREKKESFPLTVTSAQKNPTAFYLCASSIRHFSNTEAFFGQGTRLTVV.